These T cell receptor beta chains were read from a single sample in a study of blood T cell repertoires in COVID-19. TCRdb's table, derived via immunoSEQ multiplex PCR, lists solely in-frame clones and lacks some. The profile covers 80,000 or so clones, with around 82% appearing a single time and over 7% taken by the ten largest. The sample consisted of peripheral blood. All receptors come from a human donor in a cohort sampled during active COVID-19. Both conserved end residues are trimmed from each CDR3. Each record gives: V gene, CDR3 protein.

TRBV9 ASSFGQVATNEKLF
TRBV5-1 ASRVEGGGYT
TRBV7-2 ASSTTQGRDKLF
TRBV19 ASSIRIRGPKHYQETQY
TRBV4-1 ASSQDGGTMRLDQPQH
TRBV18 ASSPQDTLSGNTIY
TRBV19 ATAGANQPQH
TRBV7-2 ASSLAITSSSGNTIY
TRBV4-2 ASSDRLGGIEAF
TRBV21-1 ASSNPGQGTSWANVLT
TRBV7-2 ASSLEDSYNYGYT
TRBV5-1 ASSLSGGSETQY
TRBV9 ASSAGGGNTEAF
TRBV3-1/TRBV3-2 ASSQDLLGGDSPLH
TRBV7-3 ASSLGQTGEAF
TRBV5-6 ASSPDPSGGYYEQY
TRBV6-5 ASSPHGGQNEQY
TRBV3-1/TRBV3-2 ASSQERVNSPLH
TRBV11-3 ASSLGRWDRAPDTQY
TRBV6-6 ASSSLRGYNEQF
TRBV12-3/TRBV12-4 ASSLIDTQY
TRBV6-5 ASSQGASNQPQH
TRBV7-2 ASSPMRGAIEQY
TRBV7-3 ASSPTGGELF
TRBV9 ASIDRGTTYEQY
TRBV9 ASSGDRGAVNTEAF
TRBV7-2 ASSPQTGTIYEQY
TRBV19 ASSSRGPSNQPQH
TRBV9 ASSVGRGNYGYT
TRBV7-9 ASHKDKAEKLF
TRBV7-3 ASSLRGGGTDTQY
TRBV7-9 ASSGSTGFDYGYT
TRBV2 ASSRAGGLNEKLF
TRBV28 ASSQPRTYSSGNTIY
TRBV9 ASSVPLRTGANVLT
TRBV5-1 ASSSGLTPETQY
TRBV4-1 ASSQTEGGGYT
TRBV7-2 ASNHQDNQPQH
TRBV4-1 ASSPSDQSETQY
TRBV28 ASIPQGFSNQPQH
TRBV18 ASSPSAPGGVTTEAF
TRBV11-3 ASSSKSLWSRWQY
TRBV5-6 ASAAGTGDQPQH
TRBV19 ASSTNGLSGNTIY
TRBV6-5 ASSYSWTSGVYEQY
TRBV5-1 ASSLRDRYYEQY
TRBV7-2 ASSLGLAGAGNTIY
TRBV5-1 ASSVGTSANQPQH
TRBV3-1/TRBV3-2 ASRSMGGSNYGYT
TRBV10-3 AISAGQYTEAF
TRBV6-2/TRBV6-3 ASSYPDRYYGYT
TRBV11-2 ASSLRQPNSPLH
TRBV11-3 ASSLVDGHEQF
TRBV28 ASSFGGQGSGEQY
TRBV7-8 ASSTDRVRNTEAF
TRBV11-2 ASSQLDREVYGYT
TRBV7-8 ASSLVATTGELF
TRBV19 ASTHGRDSYEQY
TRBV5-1 ASSPGQGPWEQY